The entry that follows covers one TCR beta chain sequence. This clonotype has ten or more counts. The antigen it recognizes is unknown. The sample holds no much larger clone one base away, and base qualities are not on file. Germline trimming amounts to 0 bases on V and 3 bases on J, with 20 as the count of junction bases outside the gene matches. Based on the germline V gene, the CDR1 and CDR2 sequences are SGHAT and FQNNGV. From the cysteine through the phenylalanine, the CDR3 covers 21 amino acids. The read is trimmed to its CDR3 DNA, 63 bases read in frame from base 1. Libraries were made using RACE. The instrument given in TCRdb is NextSeq 500. During library preparation, unique molecular identifiers were attached to individual cDNA molecules so that TCRs could be counted in a quantitative, reproducible way. Both TCR alpha and TCR beta chains were sequenced from each blood RNA sample. As for how the authors treated the data: Samples had a median of approximately 96,000 TCRs, with a range from roughly 23,224 to 700,000. V, J and CDR3 annotation of the TCR reads was carried out using the Decombinator software suite. For the PS versus PT1 abundance plots, all samples were subsampled to the same number of TCRs (28,000). Expanded TCRs were defined as absent before sensitization and observed at least eight times at the 2-week time point. The public reads were reanalyzed by TCRdb: fastp trimming at Q25, MiXCR alignment, in-frame beta chains only. Each CDR3 protein appears once, grouped with its most common genes and DNA. TCRdb's processing, not the authors' own work, is the source of the V and J calls. Across this sample there are 89,000 or so distinct CDR3 sequences, with 5% to 8.5% seen only once. The ten biggest clones cover 1.3% of the sample.

Explained via the paper, the time point label denotes: patch test 2, 6 weeks after DPC sensitization. The sample's treatment or condition label, in plain terms: therapeutic diphenylcyclopropenone sensitization with weekly scalp DPC. At each patch-test visit, blood was drawn before the patch test was applied. Patients were eligible if aged 18 to 70, diagnosed with alopecia and judged suitable for DPC therapy, and pregnant patients were excluded. Total RNA was extracted from unfractionated whole blood collected in Tempus Blood RNA tubes. The source of the sample is a study of human T cells and chemical hapten exposure (dated by TCRdb to the early 2020s). With regard to the full study: For sensitization, 2% DPC in acetone was applied to a roughly 2 cm by roughly 2 cm area of upper inner arm skin. This study followed changes in the peripheral blood TCR repertoire in vivo during primary and secondary sensitization of alopecia patients to the hapten diphenylcyclopropenone (DPC). Throughout the study period of around 25 weeks, patients also received therapeutic DPC doses to the scalp every week. Libraries were pooled for sequencing, and per-sample TCR yields varied mainly because of small differences in library volumes within the pool. The patient cohort, mostly female, included alopecia areata with under or over 50% scalp involvement, alopecia totalis and alopecia universalis. Blood samples were taken from patients before sensitization (week 0) and at 2, 6 and about 24 weeks after DPC sensitization. Blood for TCR sequencing was provided by twenty-nine alopecia patients at one to four time points (pre-sensitization, 2, 6 and 24 weeks). Patch testing was done on the upper back using Finn chambers containing 0.01% DPC, and results were scored after 6 days according to International Contact Dermatitis Research Group standards. The investigation overall reported the following: After repeated subsampling, the strength of the expansion versus patch-test correlation and the threshold at which it became significant changed. A positive correlation was found between the number of PT1 expanded TCRs and patch test score, with significance reached at thresholds 8, 16 and 32 but not 4. Significantly more large CDR3 similarity clusters were formed by expanded TCRs than by pre-sensitization or healthy control sets, consistent with antigen-driven responses. All patients had alopecia, a presumed autoimmune disease, so their immune response might differ from that of healthy individuals. The number of TCRs above 1 in 1000 frequency did not change with DPC sensitization; there was no evidence of global repertoire structure alterations.

Recombination connected TRBV11-2 to TRBJ2-3, and 8 junction bases match TRBD2. The sample was whole blood, taken in connection with sensitization to the hapten diphenylcyclopropenone (DPC). The source is a woman in her 30s with alopecia areata. Some clones in this sample may be carry-over from other donors' samples. CDR3 sequence: CASSLDFSGTVYGKGTDTQYF. DNA sequence: TGTGCCAGCAGCTTAGATTTTAGCGGGACGGTTTATGGGAAAGGTACAGATACGCAGTATTTT.